These 7 T cell receptor beta chains came from one sample sequenced in a study of blood T cell repertoires in COVID-19. Some clones are missing from TCRdb's copy, which holds only in-frame ones; the method was immunoSEQ multiplex PCR. The sample records about 160,000 clones, 80% to 85% being singletons. Source material: PBMCs or T cells enriched from blood (not recorded which). These receptors came from a woman in her forties or fifties who had recovered from COVID-19.

V and J are TRBV28 and TRBJ1-5; a weak D match, TRBD1 (5 bases). Between the trimmed V and J ends, which lost 5 bases and 2 bases, there was a span of 16 bases. CDR1 and CDR2 (germline): MDHEN, SYDVKM. This CDR3 region has 16 residues. The CDR3 region has the DNA TGTGCCAGCAGTCGTACCCCCGCCAGGGGCAATCAGCCCCAGCATTTT. Its translation is CASSRTPARGNQPQHF.

The chain couples TRBV5-1 to TRBJ2-7; 10 bases line up with TRBD1. This CDR3 spans 19 amino acids. Germline V lookup: CDR1 SGHRS, CDR2 YFSETQ. V shed 0 bases and J 5 bases; nucleotides not matched to a gene: 17. Written as DNA, the CDR3 is TGCGCCAGCAGCTTGGCGGGGACCCAAGAACCGGACAGGGGGGACGAGCAGTACTTC. Amino acids: CASSLAGTQEPDRGDEQYF.

CDR3 protein: CASSPIPRGAGETQYF. CDR3 nucleotides: TGTGCCAGCAGTCCAATCCCGAGGGGAGCGGGAGAGACCCAGTACTTC. This sequence joins TRBV7-2 and TRBJ2-5, with TRBD2 as a possible D gene (6 bases). The CDR3 runs 16 residues. Germline CDR1 reads SGHTA; CDR2 reads FQGNSA. With 6 bases removed from V and 4 bases from J, the gap between germline ends came to 21 bases.

In DNA, the CDR3 is TGTGCCAGCAGCCCCGGGGGTTCCACAGATACGCAGTATTTT. The encoded protein is CASSPGGSTDTQYF. The rearrangement links TRBV11-2 to TRBJ2-3; possible D gene TRBD2, 6 bases. Germline CDR1 SGHAT, CDR2 FQNNGV. This CDR3 is 14 amino acids long. The germline V and J ends were trimmed by 5 bases and 2 bases, with 11 bases remaining between them.

The chain has TRBV18 and TRBJ2-7, with 7 bases that match TRBD1. V dropped 5 bases and J dropped 3; count of bases not matched to a gene: 4. The CDR3 totals 13 residues. CDR1 is KGHSH, CDR2 LQKENI, per germline. The CDR3 nucleotides are TGTGCCAGCTCAGGGGGACAGCGCTACGAGCAGTACTTC. It translates to CASSGGQRYEQYF.

This clone was observed a few times. J is TRBJ1-6 and V is TRBV19, with D perhaps TRBD1 (5 bases). V lost 0 bases and J 7 bases, leaving 10 bases between the germline ends. The V gene's germline CDR1 is LNHDA and CDR2 SQIVND (reference sequence). The CDR3 sequence is 15 residues long. The CDR3, as DNA: TGTGCCAGTAGTATAGACGGACGACAGAATTCACCCCTCCACTTT. Protein product: CASSIDGRQNSPLHF.

The genes are TRBV19 and TRBJ1-4, with 8 bases matching TRBD1. CDR1 is LNHDA and CDR2 is SQIVND in the germline V gene (reference sequence). The CDR3 has 16 amino acids. V lost 7 bases and J lost 4; bases outside the gene matches: 11. CDR3 loop: CASIGDGTGFNEKLFF. In DNA, the CDR3 is TGTGCCAGTATCGGCGACGGGACAGGTTTTAATGAAAAACTGTTTTTT.